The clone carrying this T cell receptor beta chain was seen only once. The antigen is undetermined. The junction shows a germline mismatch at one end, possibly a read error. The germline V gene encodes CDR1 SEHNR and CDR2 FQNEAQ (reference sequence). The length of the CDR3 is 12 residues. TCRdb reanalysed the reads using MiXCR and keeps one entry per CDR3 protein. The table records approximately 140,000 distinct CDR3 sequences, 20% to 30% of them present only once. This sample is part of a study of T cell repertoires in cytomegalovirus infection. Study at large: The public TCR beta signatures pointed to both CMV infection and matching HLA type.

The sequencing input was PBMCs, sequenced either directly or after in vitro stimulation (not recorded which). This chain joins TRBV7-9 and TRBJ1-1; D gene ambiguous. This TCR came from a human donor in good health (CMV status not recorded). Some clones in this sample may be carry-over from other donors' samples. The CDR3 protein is CPSSLVGTEAFF. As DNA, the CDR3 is TGTCCCAGCAGCTTGGTTGGTACTGAAGCTTTCTTT.